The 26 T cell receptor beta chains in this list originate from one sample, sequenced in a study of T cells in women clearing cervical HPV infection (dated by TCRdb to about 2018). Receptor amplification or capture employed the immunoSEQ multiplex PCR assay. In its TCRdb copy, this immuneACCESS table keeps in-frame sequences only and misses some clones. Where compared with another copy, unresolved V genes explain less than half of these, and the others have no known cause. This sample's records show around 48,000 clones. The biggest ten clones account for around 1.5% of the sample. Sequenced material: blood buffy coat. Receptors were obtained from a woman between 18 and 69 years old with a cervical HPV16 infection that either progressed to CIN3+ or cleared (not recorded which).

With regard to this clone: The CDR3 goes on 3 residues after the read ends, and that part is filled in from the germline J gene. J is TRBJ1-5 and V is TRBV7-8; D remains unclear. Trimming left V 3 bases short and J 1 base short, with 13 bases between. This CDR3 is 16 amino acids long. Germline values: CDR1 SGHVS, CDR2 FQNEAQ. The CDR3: CASSFRGRASNQPQHF. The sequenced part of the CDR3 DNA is TGTGCCAGCAGCTTCCGGGGTCGTGCGAGCAATCAGCCC.

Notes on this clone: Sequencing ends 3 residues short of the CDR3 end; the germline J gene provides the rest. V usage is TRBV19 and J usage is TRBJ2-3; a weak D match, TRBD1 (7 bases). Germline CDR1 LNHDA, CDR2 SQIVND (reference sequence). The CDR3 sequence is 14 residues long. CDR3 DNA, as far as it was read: TGTGCCAGTACCCCCGGCAGGGGGGTGGGGACG. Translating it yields CASTPGRGVGT. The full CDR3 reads CASTPGRGVGTQYF.

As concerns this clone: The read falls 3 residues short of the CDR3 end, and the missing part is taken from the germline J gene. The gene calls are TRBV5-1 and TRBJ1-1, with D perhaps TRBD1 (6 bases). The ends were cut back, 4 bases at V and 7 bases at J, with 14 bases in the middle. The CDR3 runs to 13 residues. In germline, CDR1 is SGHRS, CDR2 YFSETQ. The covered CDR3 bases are TGCGCCAGCAGCATCGGGGGGACAATTGAA. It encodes CASSIGGTIE. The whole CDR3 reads CASSIGGTIEAFF.

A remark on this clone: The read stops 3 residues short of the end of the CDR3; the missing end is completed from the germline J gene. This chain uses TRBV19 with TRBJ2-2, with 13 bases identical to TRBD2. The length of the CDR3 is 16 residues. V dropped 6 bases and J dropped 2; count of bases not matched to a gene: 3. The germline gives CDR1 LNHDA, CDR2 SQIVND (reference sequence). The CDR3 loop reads CASRPGLAGNTGELFF. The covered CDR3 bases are TGTGCCAGTAGGCCGGGACTAGCGGGAAACACCGGGGAG.

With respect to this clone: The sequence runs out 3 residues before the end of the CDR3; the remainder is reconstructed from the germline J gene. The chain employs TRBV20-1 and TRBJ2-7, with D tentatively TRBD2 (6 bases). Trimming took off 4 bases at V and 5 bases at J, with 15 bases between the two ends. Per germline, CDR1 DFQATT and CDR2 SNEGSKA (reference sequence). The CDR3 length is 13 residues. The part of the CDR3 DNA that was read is TGCAGTGCTACCTGGGGGGAGACGCACGAG. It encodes CSATWGETHE. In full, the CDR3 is CSATWGETHEQYF.

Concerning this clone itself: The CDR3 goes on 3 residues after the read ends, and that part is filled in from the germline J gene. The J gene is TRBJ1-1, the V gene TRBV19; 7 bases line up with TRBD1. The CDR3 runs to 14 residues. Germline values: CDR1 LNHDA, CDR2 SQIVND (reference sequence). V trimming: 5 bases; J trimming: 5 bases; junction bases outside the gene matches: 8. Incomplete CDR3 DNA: TGTGCCAGTAGTGATACAGGGGCCCTAACTGAA. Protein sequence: CASSDTGALTE. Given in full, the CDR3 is CASSDTGALTEAFF.

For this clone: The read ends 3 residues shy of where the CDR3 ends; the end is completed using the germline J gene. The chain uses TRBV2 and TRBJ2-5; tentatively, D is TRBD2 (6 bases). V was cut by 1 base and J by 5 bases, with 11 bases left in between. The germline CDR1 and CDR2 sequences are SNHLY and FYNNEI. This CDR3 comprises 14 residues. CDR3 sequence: CASSEGDRGETQYF. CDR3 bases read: TGTGCCAGCAGTGAAGGAGATCGGGGGGAGACC.

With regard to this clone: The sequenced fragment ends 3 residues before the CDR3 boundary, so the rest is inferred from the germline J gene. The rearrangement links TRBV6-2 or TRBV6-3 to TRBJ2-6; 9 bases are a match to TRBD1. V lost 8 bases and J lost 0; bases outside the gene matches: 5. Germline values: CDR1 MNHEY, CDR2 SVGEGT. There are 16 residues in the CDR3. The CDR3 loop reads CASGGQGVSGANVLTF. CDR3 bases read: TGTGCCAGCGGGGGACAGGGAGTCTCTGGGGCCAACGTC.

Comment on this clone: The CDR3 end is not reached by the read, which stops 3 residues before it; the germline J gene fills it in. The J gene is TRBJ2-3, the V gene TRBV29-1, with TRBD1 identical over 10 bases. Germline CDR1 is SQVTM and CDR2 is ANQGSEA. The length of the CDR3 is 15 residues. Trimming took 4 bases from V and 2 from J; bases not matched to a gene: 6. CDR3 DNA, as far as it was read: TGCAGCGTTGTTTTGGGACAGGGGTCCACAGATACG. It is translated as CSVVLGQGSTDT. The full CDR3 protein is CSVVLGQGSTDTQYF.

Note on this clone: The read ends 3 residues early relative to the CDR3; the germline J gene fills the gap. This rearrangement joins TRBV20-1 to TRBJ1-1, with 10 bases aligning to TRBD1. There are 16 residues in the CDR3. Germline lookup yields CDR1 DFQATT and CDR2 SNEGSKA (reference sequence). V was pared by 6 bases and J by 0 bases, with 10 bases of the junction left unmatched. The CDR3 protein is CSAPDRGHAMNTEAFF. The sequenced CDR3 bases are TGCAGTGCGCCCGACAGGGGGCATGCGATGAACACTGAA.

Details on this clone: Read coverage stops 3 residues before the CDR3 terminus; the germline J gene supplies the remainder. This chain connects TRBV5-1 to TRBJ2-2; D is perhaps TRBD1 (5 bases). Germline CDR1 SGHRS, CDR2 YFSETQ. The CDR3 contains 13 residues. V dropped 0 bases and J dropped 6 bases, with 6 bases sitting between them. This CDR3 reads CASSLVGPGELFF. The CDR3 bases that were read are TGCGCCAGCAGCTTGGTGGGGCCCGGGGAG.

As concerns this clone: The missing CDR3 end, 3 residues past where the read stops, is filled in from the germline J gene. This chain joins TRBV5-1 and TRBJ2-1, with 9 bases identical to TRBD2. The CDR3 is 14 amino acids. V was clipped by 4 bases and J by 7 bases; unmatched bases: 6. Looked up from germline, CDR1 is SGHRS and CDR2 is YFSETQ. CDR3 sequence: CASSPSGRPNEQFF. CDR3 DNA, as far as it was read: TGCGCCAGCAGCCCGAGCGGGAGGCCTAATGAG. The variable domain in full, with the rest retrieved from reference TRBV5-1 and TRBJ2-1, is KAGVTQTPRYLIKTRGQQVTLSCSPISGHRSVSWYQQTPGQGLQFLFEYFSETQRNKGNFPGRFSGRQFSNSRSEMNVSTLELGDSALYLCASSPSGRPNEQFFGPGTRLTVL.

Incomplete CDR3 DNA: TGTGCCAGCAGTTCCACCACGGGGGGACTTTTCAATGAG. Residues: CASSSTTGGLFNE. The entire CDR3 protein is CASSSTTGGLFNEQFF. The chain recombines TRBV27 with TRBJ2-1; 7 nucleotides match TRBD2. The read comes to an end 3 residues before the CDR3 does, leaving the germline J gene to fill in the end. This CDR3 region has 16 residues. Germline CDR1 is MNHEY and CDR2 is SMNVEV (reference sequence). Trimming at V came to 4 bases and at J to 6 bases, leaving 12 bases not matched to a gene.

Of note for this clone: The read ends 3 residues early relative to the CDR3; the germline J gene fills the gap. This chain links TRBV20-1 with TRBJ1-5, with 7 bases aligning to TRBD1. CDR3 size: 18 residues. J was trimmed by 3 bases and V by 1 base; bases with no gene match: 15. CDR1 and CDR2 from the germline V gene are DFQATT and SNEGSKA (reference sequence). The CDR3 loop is CSARGGRDRTNYNQPQHF. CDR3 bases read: TGCAGTGCTAGAGGGGGTCGGGACAGAACTAACTACAATCAGCCC.

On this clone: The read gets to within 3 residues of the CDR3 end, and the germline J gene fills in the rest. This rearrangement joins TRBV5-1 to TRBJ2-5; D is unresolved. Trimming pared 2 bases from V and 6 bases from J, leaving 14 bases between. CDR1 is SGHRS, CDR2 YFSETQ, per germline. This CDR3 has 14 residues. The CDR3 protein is CASSFPNSFQTQYF. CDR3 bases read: TGCGCCAGCAGCTTCCCGAATAGTTTCCAGACC.

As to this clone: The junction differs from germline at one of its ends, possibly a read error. CDR3 sequence: CASSLSTVQETQYF. The covered CDR3 bases are TGCGCCAGCAGCCTTTCGACAGTACAAGAGACC. The chain links TRBV4-2 to TRBJ2-5; a weak D match, TRBD1 (5 bases). The read ends 3 residues shy of where the CDR3 ends; the end is completed using the germline J gene. CDR3 length: 14 residues. Per germline, CDR1 LGHNA and CDR2 YNFKEQ.

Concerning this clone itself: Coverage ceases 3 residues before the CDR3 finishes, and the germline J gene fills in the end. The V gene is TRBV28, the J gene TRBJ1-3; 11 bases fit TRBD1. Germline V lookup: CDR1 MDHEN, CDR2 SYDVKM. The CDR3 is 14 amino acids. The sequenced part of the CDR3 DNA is TGTGCCAGCAGGCTGGACAGGGGGCTAGGCGCC. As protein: CASRLDRGLGA. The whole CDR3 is CASRLDRGLGAIYF.

CDR3 DNA, as far as it was read: TGTGCCAGCAGTCCCTCCCGGGGTAGGGATCAGCCC. Protein sequence: CASSPSRGRDQP. The CDR3 in its entirety is CASSPSRGRDQPQHF. The chain carries TRBV28 and TRBJ1-5; D ambiguous. The CDR3 goes on 3 residues after the read ends, and that part is filled in from the germline J gene. The length of the CDR3 is 15 residues. Germline lookup yields CDR1 MDHEN and CDR2 SYDVKM. The V end lost 5 bases, the J end lost 5 bases, and 16 bases lay between the germline ends.

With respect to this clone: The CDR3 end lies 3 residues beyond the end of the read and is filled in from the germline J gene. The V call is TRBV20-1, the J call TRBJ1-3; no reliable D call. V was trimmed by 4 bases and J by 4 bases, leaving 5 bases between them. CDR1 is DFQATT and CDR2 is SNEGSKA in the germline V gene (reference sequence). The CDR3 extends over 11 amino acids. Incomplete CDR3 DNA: TGCAGTGCTATCTACGGAAACACC. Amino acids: CSAIYGNT. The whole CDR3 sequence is CSAIYGNTIYF.

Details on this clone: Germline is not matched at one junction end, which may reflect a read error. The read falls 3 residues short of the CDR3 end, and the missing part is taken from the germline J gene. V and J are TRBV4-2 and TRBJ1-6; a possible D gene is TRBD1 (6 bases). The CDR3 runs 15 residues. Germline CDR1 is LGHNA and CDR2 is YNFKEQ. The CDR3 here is CASSRFWGLGSPLHF. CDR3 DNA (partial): TGCGCCAGCAGCCGTTTCTGGGGGCTTGGTTCACCC.

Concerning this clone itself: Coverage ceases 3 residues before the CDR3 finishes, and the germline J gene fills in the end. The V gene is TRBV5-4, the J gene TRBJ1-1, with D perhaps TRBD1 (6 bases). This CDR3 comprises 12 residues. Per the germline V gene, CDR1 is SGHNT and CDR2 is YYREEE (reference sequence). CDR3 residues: CASSLPDREAFF. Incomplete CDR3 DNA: TGTGCCAGCAGCCTACCCGACAGGGAA. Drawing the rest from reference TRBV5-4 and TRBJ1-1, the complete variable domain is ETGVTQSPTHLIKTRGQQVTLRCSSQSGHNTVSWYQQALGQGPQFIFQYYREEENGRGNFPPRFSGLQFPNYSSELNVNALELDDSALYLCASSLPDREAFFGQGTRLTVV.

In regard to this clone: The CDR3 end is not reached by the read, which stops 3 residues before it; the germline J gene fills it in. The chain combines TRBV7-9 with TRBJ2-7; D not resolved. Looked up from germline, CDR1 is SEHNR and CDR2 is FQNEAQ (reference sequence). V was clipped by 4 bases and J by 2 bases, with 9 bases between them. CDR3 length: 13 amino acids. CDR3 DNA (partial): TGTGCCAGCAGCTCTACGGTTACCTACGAG. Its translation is CASSSTVTYE. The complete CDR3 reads CASSSTVTYEQYF.

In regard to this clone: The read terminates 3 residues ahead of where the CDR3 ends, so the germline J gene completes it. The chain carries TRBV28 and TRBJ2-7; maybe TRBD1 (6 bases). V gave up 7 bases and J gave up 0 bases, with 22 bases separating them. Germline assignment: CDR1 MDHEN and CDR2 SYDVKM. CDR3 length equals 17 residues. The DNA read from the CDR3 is TGTGCCAGCACCCAAACGAGCGACAGGTTTAACTCCTACGAG. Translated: CASTQTSDRFNSYE. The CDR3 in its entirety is CASTQTSDRFNSYEQYF.

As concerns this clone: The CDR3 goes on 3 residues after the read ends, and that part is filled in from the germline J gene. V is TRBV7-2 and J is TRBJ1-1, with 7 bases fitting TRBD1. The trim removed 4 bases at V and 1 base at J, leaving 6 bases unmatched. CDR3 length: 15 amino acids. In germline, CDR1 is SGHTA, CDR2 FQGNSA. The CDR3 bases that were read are TGTGCCAGCAGCTCTTACAGGGGAGCGAACACTGAA. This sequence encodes CASSSYRGANTE. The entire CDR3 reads CASSSYRGANTEAFF.

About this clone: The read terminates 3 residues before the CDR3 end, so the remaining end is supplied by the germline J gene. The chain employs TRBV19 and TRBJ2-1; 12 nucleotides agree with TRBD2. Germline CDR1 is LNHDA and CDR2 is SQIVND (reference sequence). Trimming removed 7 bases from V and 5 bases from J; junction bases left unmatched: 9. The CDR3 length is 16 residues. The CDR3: CASNSGTSGLNNEQFF. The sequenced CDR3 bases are TGTGCCAGTAACTCCGGGACTAGCGGGCTAAACAATGAG.

CDR3 residues: CASSRDSPYEQYF. The DNA read from the CDR3 is TGTGCCAGCAGTAGGGACAGCCCCTACGAG. The chain employs TRBV28 and TRBJ2-7; 7 bases fit TRBD1. The CDR3 is cut off 3 residues early in the read; its end comes from the germline J gene. The CDR3 loop spans 13 amino acids. Germline lookup yields CDR1 MDHEN and CDR2 SYDVKM. With 5 bases clipped from V and 2 bases from J, the junction kept 3 bases outside the gene matches.